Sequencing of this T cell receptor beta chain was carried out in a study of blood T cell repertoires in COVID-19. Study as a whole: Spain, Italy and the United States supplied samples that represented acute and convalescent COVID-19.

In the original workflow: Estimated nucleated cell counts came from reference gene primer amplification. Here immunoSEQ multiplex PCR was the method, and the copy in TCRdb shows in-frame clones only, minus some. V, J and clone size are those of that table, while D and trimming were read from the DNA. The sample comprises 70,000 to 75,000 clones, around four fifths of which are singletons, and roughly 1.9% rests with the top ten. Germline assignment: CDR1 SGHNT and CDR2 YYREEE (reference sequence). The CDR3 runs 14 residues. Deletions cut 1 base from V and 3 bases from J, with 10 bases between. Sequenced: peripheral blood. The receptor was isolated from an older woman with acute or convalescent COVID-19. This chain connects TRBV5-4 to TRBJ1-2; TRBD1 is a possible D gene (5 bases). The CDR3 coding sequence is TGTGCCAGCAGCTTGAAGGGGCTTCACTATGGCTACACCTTC. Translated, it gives CASSLKGLHYGYTF.